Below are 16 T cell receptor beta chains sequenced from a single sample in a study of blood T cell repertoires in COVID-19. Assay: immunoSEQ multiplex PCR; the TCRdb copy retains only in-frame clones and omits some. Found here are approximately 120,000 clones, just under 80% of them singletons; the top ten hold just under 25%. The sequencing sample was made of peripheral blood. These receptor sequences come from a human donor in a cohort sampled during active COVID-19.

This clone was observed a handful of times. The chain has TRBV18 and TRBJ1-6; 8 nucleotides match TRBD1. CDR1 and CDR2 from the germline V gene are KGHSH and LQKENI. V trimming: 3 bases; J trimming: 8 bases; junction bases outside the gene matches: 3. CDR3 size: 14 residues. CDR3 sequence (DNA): TGTGCCAGCTCACCTACAGGGGGGGATTCACCCCTCCACTTT. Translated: CASSPTGGDSPLHF.

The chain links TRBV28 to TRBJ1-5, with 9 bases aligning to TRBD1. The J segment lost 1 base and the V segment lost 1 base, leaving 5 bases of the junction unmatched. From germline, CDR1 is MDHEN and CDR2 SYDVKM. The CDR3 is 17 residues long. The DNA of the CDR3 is TGTGCCAGCAGTTTATACCCGGACAGGGGAAGCAATCAGCCCCAGCATTTT. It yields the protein CASSLYPDRGSNQPQHF.

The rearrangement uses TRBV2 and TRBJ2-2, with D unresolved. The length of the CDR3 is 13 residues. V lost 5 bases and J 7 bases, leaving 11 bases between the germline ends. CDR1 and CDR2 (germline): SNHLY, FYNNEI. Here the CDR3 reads CASSLRFSGELFF. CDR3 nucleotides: TGTGCCAGCAGTTTACGATTTAGCGGGGAGCTGTTTTTT.

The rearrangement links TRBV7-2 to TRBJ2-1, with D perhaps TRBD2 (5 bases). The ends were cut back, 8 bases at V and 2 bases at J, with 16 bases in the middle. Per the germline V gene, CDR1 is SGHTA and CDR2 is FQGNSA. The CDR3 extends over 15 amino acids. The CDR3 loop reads CASAYGTAAYNEQFF. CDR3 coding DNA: TGTGCCAGCGCCTACGGTACAGCGGCCTACAATGAGCAGTTCTTC.

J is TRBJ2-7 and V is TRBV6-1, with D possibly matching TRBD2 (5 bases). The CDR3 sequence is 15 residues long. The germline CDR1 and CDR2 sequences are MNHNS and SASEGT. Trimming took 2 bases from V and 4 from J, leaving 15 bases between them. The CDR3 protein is CASSEYKGRGYEQYF. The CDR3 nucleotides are TGTGCCAGCAGTGAATATAAAGGCAGAGGGTACGAGCAGTACTTC.

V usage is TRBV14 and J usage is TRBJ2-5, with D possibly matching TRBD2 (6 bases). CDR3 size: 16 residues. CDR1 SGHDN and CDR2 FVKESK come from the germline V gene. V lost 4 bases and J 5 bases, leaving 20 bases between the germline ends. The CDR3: CASSPRGGPRSETQYF. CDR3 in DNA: TGTGCCAGCAGCCCCCGCGGAGGGCCCAGGAGCGAGACCCAGTACTTC.

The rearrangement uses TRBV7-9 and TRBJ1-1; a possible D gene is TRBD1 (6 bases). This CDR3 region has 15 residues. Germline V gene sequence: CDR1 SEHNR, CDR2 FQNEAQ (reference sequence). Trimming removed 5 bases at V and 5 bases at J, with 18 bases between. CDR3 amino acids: CASSPRRGGFTEAFF. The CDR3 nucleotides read TGTGCCAGCAGCCCCCGAAGAGGGGGATTTACTGAAGCTTTCTTT. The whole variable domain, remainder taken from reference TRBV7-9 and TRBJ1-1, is DTGVSQNPRHKITKRGQNVTFRCDPISEHNRLYWYRQTLGQGPEFLTYFQNEAQLEKSRLLSDRFSAERPKGSFSTLEIQRTEQGDSAMYLCASSPRRGGFTEAFFGQGTRLTVV.

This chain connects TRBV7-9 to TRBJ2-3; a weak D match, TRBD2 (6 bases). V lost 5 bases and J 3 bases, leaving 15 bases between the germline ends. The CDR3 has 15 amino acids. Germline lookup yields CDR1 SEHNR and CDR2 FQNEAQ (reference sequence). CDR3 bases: TGTGCCAGCAGCCCCGCGCTGGCGGGGACAGATACGCAGTATTTT. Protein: CASSPALAGTDTQYF.

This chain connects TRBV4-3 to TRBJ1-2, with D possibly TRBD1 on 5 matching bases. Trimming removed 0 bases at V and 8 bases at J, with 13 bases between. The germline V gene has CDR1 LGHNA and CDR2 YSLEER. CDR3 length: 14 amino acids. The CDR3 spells CASSQDIQGRGYTF. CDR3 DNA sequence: TGCGCCAGCAGCCAAGATATCCAGGGTCGAGGCTACACCTTC.

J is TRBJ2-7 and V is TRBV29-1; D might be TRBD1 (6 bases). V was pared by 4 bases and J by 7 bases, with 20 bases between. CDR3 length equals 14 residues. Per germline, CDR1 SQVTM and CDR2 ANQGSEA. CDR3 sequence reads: CSVASGTWGGEQYF. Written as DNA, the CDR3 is TGCAGCGTTGCCTCCGGGACATGGGGTGGGGAGCAGTACTTC.

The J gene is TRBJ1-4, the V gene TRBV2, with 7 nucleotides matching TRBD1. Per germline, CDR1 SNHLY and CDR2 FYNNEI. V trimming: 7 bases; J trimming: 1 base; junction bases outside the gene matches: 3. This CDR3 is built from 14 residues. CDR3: CASNRQGTNEKLFF. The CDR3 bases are TGTGCCAGCAATCGACAGGGAACTAATGAAAAACTGTTTTTT.

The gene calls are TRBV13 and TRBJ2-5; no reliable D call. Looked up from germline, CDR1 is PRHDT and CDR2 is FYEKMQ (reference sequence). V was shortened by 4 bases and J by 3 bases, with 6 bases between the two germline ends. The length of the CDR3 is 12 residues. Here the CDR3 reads CASSWSEETQYF. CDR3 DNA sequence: TGTGCCAGCAGCTGGTCAGAAGAGACCCAGTACTTC.

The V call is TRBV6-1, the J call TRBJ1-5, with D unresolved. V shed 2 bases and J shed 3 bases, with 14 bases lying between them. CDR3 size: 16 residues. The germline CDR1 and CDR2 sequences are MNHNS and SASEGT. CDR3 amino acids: CASSESGSGNNQPQHF. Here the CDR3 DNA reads TGTGCCAGCAGTGAATCGGGGAGTGGAAACAATCAGCCCCAGCATTTT.

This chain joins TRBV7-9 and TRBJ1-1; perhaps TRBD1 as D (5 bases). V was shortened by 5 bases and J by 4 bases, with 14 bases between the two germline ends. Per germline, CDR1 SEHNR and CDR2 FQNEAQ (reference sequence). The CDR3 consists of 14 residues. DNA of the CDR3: TGTGCCAGCAGCCGCAGCGGGGGAGGCACTGAAGCTTTCTTT. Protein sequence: CASSRSGGGTEAFF.

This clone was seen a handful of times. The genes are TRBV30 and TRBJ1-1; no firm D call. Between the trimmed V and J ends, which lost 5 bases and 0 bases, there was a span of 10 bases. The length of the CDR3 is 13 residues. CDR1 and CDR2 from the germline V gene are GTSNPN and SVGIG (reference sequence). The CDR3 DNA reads TGTGCCTGGGAAAAGAACATGAACACTGAAGCTTTCTTT. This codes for CAWEKNMNTEAFF.

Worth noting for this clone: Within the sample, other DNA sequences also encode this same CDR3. The CDR3 sequence: CASSLGLAGTGELFF. The CDR3 region has the DNA TGTGCCAGCAGCTTGGGACTAGCGGGAACCGGGGAGCTGTTTTTT. The genes are TRBV7-3 and TRBJ2-2; 13 bases agree with TRBD2. The CDR3 runs 15 residues. V shed 3 bases, J shed 5 bases, and the junction held 0 bases outside the gene matches. The germline gives CDR1 SGHTA, CDR2 FQGTGA.